The TCR beta chain under discussion was sequenced for a study of T cell changes during pregnancy in multiple sclerosis. J gave up 5 bases and V 3 bases, and 8 bases lay outside the gene matches. The CDR3 extends over 15 amino acids. Germline V gives CDR1 LNHDA, CDR2 SQIVND (reference sequence). TCRdb keeps only in-frame clones here, not all; method: immunoSEQ multiplex PCR. The repertoire holds around 95,000 clones, with about 91% as singletons. The chain joins TRBV19 to TRBJ1-2; 8 bases agree with TRBD1. The sample in question was peripheral blood, obtained after pregnancy. The clonotype comes from a female donor in good health, enrolled as a control in a pregnancy study. The CDR3 DNA reads as TGTGCCAGTAGTATGGACAGGGAGTATGTGTATGGCTACACCTTC. This gives the protein CASSMDREYVYGYTF.